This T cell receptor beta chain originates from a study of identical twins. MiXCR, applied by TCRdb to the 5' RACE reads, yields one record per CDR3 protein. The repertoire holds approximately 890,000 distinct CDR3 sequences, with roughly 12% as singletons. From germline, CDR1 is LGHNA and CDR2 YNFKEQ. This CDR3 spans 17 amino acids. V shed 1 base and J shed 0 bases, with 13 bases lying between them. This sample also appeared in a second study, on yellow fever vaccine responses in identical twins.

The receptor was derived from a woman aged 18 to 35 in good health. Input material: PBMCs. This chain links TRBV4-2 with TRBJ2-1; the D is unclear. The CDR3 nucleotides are TGTGCCAGCAGCCAAGGGTTCCAACCGAGCTCCTACAATGAGCAGTTCTTC. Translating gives CASSQGFQPSSYNEQFF.